These T cell receptor beta chains were read from a single sample in a study of T-cell memory formation after mild COVID-19. TCRdb redid the calling of the 5' RACE reads with MiXCR, one entry per CDR3 protein. The repertoire holds more than 400,000 distinct CDR3 sequences, with over 15% as singletons. What was sequenced was PBMCs or a T cell subset sorted from them (not recorded which). All receptors derive from an adult woman who had mild COVID-19 (a few samples of this study predate the infection). Cell type and time point are not known. Both conserved end residues are part of each CDR3. A D gene is named only where the DNA matches it firmly. The size field is filled for only some rows; it gives once, few, many or a size class.

v_gene	d_gene	j_gene	abundance	CDR3nt	CDR3aa
TRBV3-1	NA	TRBJ1-1	few	TGTGCCAGCAGCCAAGCGGGGGTCACTGAAGCTTTCTTT	CASSQAGVTEAFF
TRBV7-3	NA	TRBJ2-2	few	TGTGCCAGCAGCTTGCAGGGAGTACACACCGGGGAGCTGTTTTTT	CASSLQGVHTGELFF
TRBV12-3/TRBV12-4	NA	TRBJ1-2	NA	TGTGCCAGCAGTCCCACCTGGGGGGGGCTTGGCTACACCTTC	CASSPTWGGLGYTF
TRBV20-1	TRBD2	TRBJ2-1	NA	TGCAGTGCTAGTGACCTAGCGGGGGCTTACAATGAGCAGTTCTTC	CSASDLAGAYNEQFF
TRBV7-8	TRBD1	TRBJ1-5	many	TGTGCCAGCAGCTTAAACAGGGGTCCCAATCAGCCCCAGCATTTT	CASSLNRGPNQPQHF
TRBV4-1	TRBD1	TRBJ2-7	few	TGCGCCAGCAGCTTCACAGGGGCCTACGAGCAGTACTTC	CASSFTGAYEQYF
TRBV29-1	TRBD2	TRBJ2-1	few	TGCAGCGTTATAATAGCGGGCTACAATGAGCAGTTCTTC	CSVIIAGYNEQFF
TRBV30	NA	TRBJ1-1	NA	TGTGCCTGGGGATTTACGGGGAGTACTGAAGCTTTCTTT	CAWGFTGSTEAFF
TRBV5-1	NA	TRBJ1-1	NA	TGCGCCAGCAGCCCCGGACAGATCACTGAAGCTTTCTTT	CASSPGQITEAFF
TRBV5-6	NA	TRBJ2-1	NA	TGTGCCAGCAGCCACCCGGGGAGCTCCTACAATGAGCAGTTCTTC	CASSHPGSSYNEQFF
TRBV12-5	NA	TRBJ1-2	NA	TGTGCTAGTGGGGGACGGGATGGCTACACCTTC	CASGGRDGYTF
TRBV11-2	TRBD2	TRBJ2-1	NA	TGTGCCAGCACTAGGCGGGCTAGCGGCAATGAGCAGTTCTTC	CASTRRASGNEQFF
TRBV4-1	TRBD2	TRBJ2-2	few	TGCGCCAGCAGCCAAGGATTGACGGGGGGGCCCGGGGAGCTGTTTTTT	CASSQGLTGGPGELFF
TRBV18	NA	TRBJ1-5	NA	TGTGCCAGCTCACCAGACAGACGAGAGAATCAGCCCCAGCATTTT	CASSPDRRENQPQHF
TRBV7-9	NA	TRBJ2-1	many	TGTGCCAGCAGCTTAAGTAGCGGTTCCTACAATGAGCAGTTCTTC	CASSLSSGSYNEQFF
TRBV7-9	TRBD2	TRBJ2-1	few	TGTGCCAGCAGCCCCCCAGCGGGAGTCGATGAGCAGTTCTTC	CASSPPAGVDEQFF
TRBV29-1	TRBD2	TRBJ2-5	few	TGCAGCGTTTACGGGGGGAGTGGAGAGACCCAGTACTTC	CSVYGGSGETQYF
TRBV30	NA	TRBJ1-2	few	TGTGCCTGGAGAAACAGAAGAGGTGGCTACACCTTC	CAWRNRRGGYTF
TRBV3-1	NA	TRBJ2-3	NA	TGTGCCAGCAGCCAACGTCCACATACGCAGTATTTT	CASSQRPHTQYF
TRBV25-1	TRBD1	TRBJ1-2	NA	TGTGCCAGCAGTGGCCAGGGGGCAGATGGCTATGGCTACACCTTC	CASSGQGADGYGYTF
TRBV20-1	NA	TRBJ1-3	NA	TGCAGTGCTAGCGGGCAGTCGAGCTCTGGAAACACCATATATTTT	CSASGQSSSGNTIYF
TRBV7-9	TRBD1	TRBJ2-7	NA	TGTGCCAGCAGCCACATACGCGGCGGGACAGGGGGCTACGAGCAGTACTTC	CASSHIRGGTGGYEQYF
TRBV7-3	NA	TRBJ2-3	NA	TGTGCCAGCAGCTTACTTCCCCCCCTTAGCGGGACAGTCGCAGATACGCAGTATTTT	CASSLLPPLSGTVADTQYF
TRBV27	NA	TRBJ2-5	NA	TGTGCCAGCAGTTTAGGAACAGACAGACTACAAGAGACCCAGTACTTC	CASSLGTDRLQETQYF
TRBV12-3/TRBV12-4	NA	TRBJ1-6	few	TGTGCCAGCAGTGTTAACCCGTCCCGTTATAATTCACCCCTCCACTTT	CASSVNPSRYNSPLHF
TRBV28	NA	TRBJ1-2	NA	TGTGCCAGCAGTTATACTCGAACAGTGGTAACATATGGCTACACCTTC	CASSYTRTVVTYGYTF
TRBV7-9	NA	TRBJ1-6	few	TGTGCCAGCAGCTTGGTACAGGGACATTCACCCCTCCACTTT	CASSLVQGHSPLHF
TRBV9	NA	TRBJ2-3	NA	TGTGCCAGCAGAGAGGGACTTACCACAGATACGCAGTATTTT	CASREGLTTDTQYF
TRBV24-1	TRBD1	TRBJ2-7	NA	TGTGCCACCAGTGATGCGGCCGGGACAGGGAGCTCCTACGAGCAGTACTTC	CATSDAAGTGSSYEQYF
TRBV5-1	NA	TRBJ2-7	NA	TGCGCCAGCAGCTCGGGTACCGGCGAGCAGTACTTC	CASSSGTGEQYF
TRBV12-3/TRBV12-4	TRBD1	TRBJ2-3	few	TGTGCCAGCAGTTTAATACAGGGGCTCAGGGTCACAGATACGCAGTATTTT	CASSLIQGLRVTDTQYF
TRBV4-1	NA	TRBJ2-2	few	TGCGCCAGCAGCCAAGATGGACTTTTTCCCGGGGAGCTGTTTTTT	CASSQDGLFPGELFF
TRBV24-1	TRBD2	TRBJ2-3	NA	TGTGCCACCAGTGATTATCAGCGGGGGGGAACAGATACGCAGTATTTT	CATSDYQRGGTDTQYF
TRBV7-2	TRBD2	TRBJ2-1	few	TGTGCCAGCGGAGTAGCGGGAGTAAGTGAGCAGTTCTTC	CASGVAGVSEQFF
TRBV5-4	TRBD2	TRBJ2-7	NA	TGTGCCAGCAGCCTTTGGGACTATTATTCCTACGAGCAGTACTTC	CASSLWDYYSYEQYF
TRBV7-2	NA	TRBJ1-6	NA	TGTGCCAGCAGCTTAGCGGGACGGAATAATTCACCCCTCCACTTT	CASSLAGRNNSPLHF
TRBV4-2	TRBD1	TRBJ2-6	few	TGTGCCAGCAGCCAACAGACAGGGGGCGGGGGGGCCAACGTCCTGACTTTC	CASSQQTGGGGANVLTF
TRBV6-1	NA	TRBJ1-5	few	TGTGCCAGCAGTGAAGCGCTTTGGAGCAATCAGCCCCAGCATTTT	CASSEALWSNQPQHF
TRBV30	NA	TRBJ1-6	NA	TGTGCCTGGAGTGTTGGGGCTCGGAATTCACCCCTCCACTTT	CAWSVGARNSPLHF
TRBV5-1	TRBD1	TRBJ1-2	few	TGCGCCAGCAGCTTTCGGACAGGCTCCTCCTATGGCTACACCTTC	CASSFRTGSSYGYTF
TRBV7-9	NA	TRBJ2-1	NA	TGTGCCAGCAGCCCCCCGGCAGGCAGGGAGCAGTTCTTC	CASSPPAGREQFF
TRBV18	NA	TRBJ1-1	few	TGTGCCAGCTCGCCCGTCGGGCCCCCGGGGACTGAAGCTTTCTTT	CASSPVGPPGTEAFF
TRBV12-3/TRBV12-4	NA	TRBJ1-1	many	TGTGCCAGCAGGGTGGGTCAGGGCAAGACTGAAGCTTTCTTT	CASRVGQGKTEAFF